The 29 T cell receptor beta chains below come from one sample, sequenced in a study of blood T cell repertoires in COVID-19. Profiled with immunoSEQ multiplex PCR; TCRdb holds only in-frame clones, not every one. The sample has 250,000 to 350,000 clones; almost 90% are singletons. Sequenced sample: PBMCs or T cells enriched from blood (not recorded which). The receptors derive from a woman aged 18-29 years with acute COVID-19.

The chain has TRBV28 and TRBJ1-2; 9 bases fit TRBD1. The ends lost 10 bases at V and 6 bases at J; junction bases unmatched: 12. The CDR3 has 14 amino acids. Per germline, CDR1 MDHEN and CDR2 SYDVKM. CDR3 in DNA: TGTGCCACCTCTTTACAGGGGGCTGTCCATGGCTACACCTTC. Its protein product is CATSLQGAVHGYTF.

This chain's CDR3 is CATEEGAGYNSPLHF. For the CDR3, the DNA is TGTGCCACCGAGGAGGGGGCAGGGTATAATTCACCCCTCCACTTT. The genes are TRBV19 and TRBJ1-6; 7 nucleotides match TRBD1. The CDR3 has 15 amino acids. V shed 10 bases, J shed 4 bases, and the junction held 10 bases outside the gene matches. Germline V gives CDR1 LNHDA, CDR2 SQIVND (reference sequence).

The chain is built from TRBV12-5 and TRBJ2-2; 13 nucleotides align to TRBD2. CDR1 and CDR2 (germline): LGHNT, FRNRAP. After removal of 0 bases from V and 0 bases from J, the junction contained 13 bases not matched to a gene. There are 22 residues in the CDR3. The CDR3 coding sequence is TGTGCTAGTGGTTTGGTTCCCCAGAAAACTAGCGGGAGGGCCCCGAACACCGGGGAGCTGTTTTTT. As protein: CASGLVPQKTSGRAPNTGELFF.

V gene TRBV5-5 combines with J gene TRBJ2-1, with TRBD2 matching over 11 bases. This CDR3 has 16 residues. The V gene end was trimmed by 0 bases and the J gene end by 6 bases; junction bases not matched to a gene: 5. Germline assignment: CDR1 SGHKS and CDR2 YYEKEE (reference sequence). DNA of the CDR3: TGTGCCAGCAGCTTGGGCTCGGGACTAGCGGTCAATGAGCAGTTCTTC. Protein product: CASSLGSGLAVNEQFF.

The chain uses TRBV7-2 and TRBJ2-3; 9 bases are a match to TRBD2. V lost 1 base to trimming and J lost 7 bases; unmatched junction nucleotides: 6. Germline V CDR1 and CDR2: SGHTA, FQGNSA. The CDR3 has 15 residues. This CDR3 reads CASSLGRLAGNTQYF. As DNA, the CDR3 is TGTGCCAGCAGCTTAGGACGGCTAGCGGGAAATACGCAGTATTTT. Full variable domain (rest looked up from reference TRBV7-2 and TRBJ2-3): GAGVSQSPSNKVTEKGKDVELRCDPISGHTALYWYRQSLGQGLEFLIYFQGNSAPDKSGLPSDRFSAERTGGSVSTLTIQRTQQEDSAVYLCASSLGRLAGNTQYFGPGTRLTVL.

This clone was observed a single time. V is TRBV5-1 and J is TRBJ2-1; TRBD1 aligns across 8 bases. The CDR3 has 14 residues. V lost 1 base and J lost 9; bases outside the gene matches: 6. Germline CDR1 SGHRS, CDR2 YFSETQ. The CDR3 protein is CASSLTTGEGEQFF. CDR3 nucleotide sequence: TGCGCCAGCAGCTTGACGACAGGGGAAGGTGAGCAGTTCTTC.

The chain recombines TRBV6-6 with TRBJ2-5; 14 positions agree with TRBD2. Germline V gene lookup returns CDR1 MNHNY and CDR2 SVGAGI (reference sequence). This CDR3 is built from 17 residues. Losses at the gene ends were 5 bases for V and 2 bases for J; bases not matched to a gene: 7. Here the CDR3 DNA reads TGTGCCAGCAGTCCGGGACGGACTAGCGGGAGGCAAGAGACCCAGTACTTC. Translated, it gives CASSPGRTSGRQETQYF.

CDR3: CASGKRVYEQYF. In DNA, the CDR3 is TGTGCTAGTGGGAAGCGGGTCTACGAGCAGTACTTC. This chain joins TRBV12-5 and TRBJ2-7, with a weak D call TRBD2 (6 bases). From germline, CDR1 is LGHNT and CDR2 FRNRAP. The germline V and J ends were trimmed by 6 bases and 3 bases, with 9 bases remaining between them. The CDR3 spans 12 residues.

In this sample, this clone turned up once. The chain couples TRBV5-6 to TRBJ2-5; 9 positions match TRBD2. Trimming cost V 2 bases and J 5 bases; bases outside gene matches: 7. Germline V gene lookup returns CDR1 SGHDT and CDR2 YYEEEE. CDR3 length: 15 amino acids. The DNA for the CDR3 is TGTGCCAGCAGCTTCCCCCAGCGGGGGGATGAGACCCAGTACTTC. Translation: CASSFPQRGDETQYF.

The chain combines TRBV12-2 with TRBJ2-2; the table's D call of TRBD1 was not tested on the DNA. TRBV12-2 is given as a pseudogene. There are 14 residues in the CDR3. CDR3 in amino acids: CASRWGQATGELFF. CDR3 DNA sequence: TGTGCAAGTCGCTGGGGACAGGCCACCGGGGAGCTGTTTTTT.

The chain recombines TRBV28 with TRBJ1-1, with 8 bases identical to TRBD1. The CDR3 has 15 residues. Trimming at V came to 2 bases and at J to 4 bases, leaving 6 bases not matched to a gene. Germline-derived CDR1 and CDR2 are MDHEN and SYDVKM. The chain's CDR3 is CASSLERQGTTEAFF. In DNA form, the CDR3 reads TGTGCCAGCAGTTTAGAAAGACAGGGGACCACTGAAGCTTTCTTT.

The chain is built from TRBV27 and TRBJ1-5, with TRBD1 matching 8 bases. V lost 6 bases and J lost 4; bases outside the gene matches: 8. Per the germline V gene, CDR1 is MNHEY and CDR2 is SMNVEV (reference sequence). CDR3 length: 15 amino acids. The CDR3 DNA reads as TGTGCCAGCAGCGGGGGACAGGTTATAAATCAGCCCCAGCATTTT. The encoded protein is CASSGGQVINQPQHF.

The rearrangement uses TRBV28 and TRBJ2-7; unclear D gene. V lost 3 bases to trimming and J lost 1 base, with 7 bases between them. The CDR3 loop spans 13 amino acids. CDR1 and CDR2 from the germline V gene are MDHEN and SYDVKM. The chain's CDR3 is CASSFPQSYEQYF. As DNA, the CDR3 is TGTGCCAGCAGTTTTCCACAATCCTACGAGCAGTACTTC.

The sample holds one count of this clone. This chain joins TRBV7-9 and TRBJ2-3, with 9 nucleotides matching TRBD2. Per germline, CDR1 SEHNR and CDR2 FQNEAQ (reference sequence). This CDR3 has 17 residues. V was pared by 0 bases and J by 1 base, with 5 bases of the junction left unmatched. Here the CDR3 reads CASSLAVGLAGTDTQYF. CDR3 sequence (DNA): TGTGCCAGCAGCTTAGCTGTGGGACTAGCTGGCACAGATACGCAGTATTTT.

V and J are TRBV27 and TRBJ1-1; 7 bases map to TRBD1. This CDR3 comprises 13 residues. Trimming cost V 2 bases and J 7 bases; bases outside gene matches: 4. Germline lookup yields CDR1 MNHEY and CDR2 SMNVEV (reference sequence). The CDR3 here is CASSLRGTDEAFF. CDR3 coding DNA: TGTGCCAGCAGTTTAAGGGGGACAGATGAAGCTTTCTTT.

The gene calls are TRBV11-3 and TRBJ2-1; TRBD2 aligns across 11 bases. V was pared by 5 bases and J by 9 bases, with 6 bases of the junction left unmatched. The CDR3 extends over 14 amino acids. Germline V gene data show CDR1 as SGHNT and CDR2 as YENEEA. CDR3 bases: TGTGCCAGCAGCCTACTAGCGGGAGAGACTGAGCAGTTCTTC. It codes for CASSLLAGETEQFF.

The CDR3 region is CAWDRQGGQPQHF. The CDR3, as DNA: TGTGCCTGGGATCGACAGGGGGGTCAGCCCCAGCATTTT. The chain recombines TRBV30 with TRBJ1-5; 9 nucleotides line up with TRBD1. The germline V gene encodes CDR1 GTSNPN and CDR2 SVGIG (reference sequence). The ends lost 5 bases at V and 6 bases at J; junction bases unmatched: 5. This CDR3 has 13 amino acids.

The rearrangement joins TRBV14 to TRBJ2-5; D might be TRBD2 (6 bases). Between the trimmed V and J ends, which lost 4 bases and 5 bases, there was a span of 11 bases. CDR3 length: 13 residues. Per the germline V gene, CDR1 is SGHDN and CDR2 is FVKESK. The CDR3 reads CASSPRRVETQYF. The CDR3 bases are TGTGCCAGCAGCCCGCGGAGGGTCGAGACCCAGTACTTC.

J is TRBJ2-1 and V is TRBV27; 12 nucleotides match TRBD2. Losses at the gene ends were 5 bases for V and 4 bases for J; bases not matched to a gene: 3. The CDR3 contains 15 residues. Germline values: CDR1 MNHEY, CDR2 SMNVEV (reference sequence). CDR3 in amino acids: CASSRTSGRYNEQFF. CDR3 coding DNA: TGTGCCAGCAGTCGCACTAGCGGGAGGTACAATGAGCAGTTCTTC.

V and J are TRBV9 and TRBJ1-6; TRBD1 might be the D (6 bases). This CDR3 comprises 19 residues. Germline CDR1 and CDR2: SGDLS and YYNGEE. The germline V and J ends were trimmed by 0 bases and 8 bases, with 24 bases remaining between them. CDR3 DNA: TGTGCCAGCAGCGTAGAGGGCAGGGGCCCAGAGGTGTATGATTCACCCCTCCACTTT. Translated, it gives CASSVEGRGPEVYDSPLHF.

The V and J genes are TRBV28 and TRBJ2-7; D unclear. The CDR3 totals 13 residues. Germline CDR1 reads MDHEN; CDR2 reads SYDVKM. The germline V and J ends were trimmed by 5 bases and 0 bases, with 8 bases remaining between them. The CDR3 region is CASSRDTSYEQYF. The DNA for the CDR3 is TGTGCCAGCAGTCGAGACACCTCCTACGAGCAGTACTTC.

The chain combines TRBV20-1 with TRBJ2-1; 11 bases line up with TRBD2. From germline, CDR1 is DFQATT and CDR2 SNEGSKA (reference sequence). The CDR3 runs to 21 residues. Trimming removed 6 bases from V and 2 bases from J; junction bases left unmatched: 24. In DNA form, the CDR3 reads TGCAGTGCCAGTGGTCCCCTAGCGGGAGGAAGTGGGGTAGGAACCTACAATGAGCAGTTCTTC. Translated, it gives CSASGPLAGGSGVGTYNEQFF.

This chain joins TRBV21-1 and TRBJ1-5; the D call in the table, TRBD1, was not verified against the DNA. TRBV21-1 is given as a pseudogene. CDR3 length equals 16 residues. CDR3 protein: CASSKGRGLKDQPQHF. The CDR3 DNA reads as TGTGCCAGCAGCAAAGGCAGGGGCCTGAAGGACCAGCCCCAGCATTTT.

The V gene is TRBV6-5, the J gene TRBJ2-3, with 9 bases matching TRBD2. With V trimmed by 0 bases and J by 3 bases, 1 base remained unmatched. The germline CDR1 and CDR2 sequences are MNHEY and SVGAGI. CDR3 length: 15 residues. The CDR3 DNA is TGTGCCAGCAGTTACTCGGGACTAGCTACAGATACGCAGTATTTT. It is translated as CASSYSGLATDTQYF.

The rearrangement uses TRBV28 and TRBJ2-3, with 10 bases that match TRBD2. Germline V gene data show CDR1 as MDHEN and CDR2 as SYDVKM. After removal of 5 bases from V and 4 bases from J, the junction contained 12 bases not matched to a gene. This CDR3 contains 17 residues. CDR3 sequence (DNA): TGTGCCAGCAGTCAAGCCCTTAGCGGGAGGAGGGCAGATACGCAGTATTTT. Translation gives CASSQALSGRRADTQYF.

The rearrangement links TRBV4-2 to TRBJ2-1, with TRBD2 matching over 8 bases. V lost 1 base to trimming and J lost 4 bases; unmatched junction nucleotides: 6. This CDR3 has 16 amino acids. The germline gives CDR1 LGHNA, CDR2 YNFKEQ. In DNA, the CDR3 is TGTGCCAGCAGCCAAGTCCCCGGGAGGGGATACAATGAGCAGTTCTTC. Protein sequence: CASSQVPGRGYNEQFF.

V is TRBV19 and J is TRBJ1-5, with 7 nucleotides matching TRBD1. Trimming cost V 0 bases and J 1 base; bases outside gene matches: 9. The CDR3 is 18 amino acids. From germline, CDR1 is LNHDA and CDR2 SQIVND (reference sequence). CDR3 in DNA: TGTGCCAGTAGTATAGAGCACACAGGGGATGGGAGCAATCAGCCCCAGCATTTT. It specifies CASSIEHTGDGSNQPQHF.

CDR3 amino acids: CASSYPKGAGSPLHF. CDR3 nucleotide sequence: TGTGCCAGCAGTTACCCTAAAGGGGCTGGCTCACCCCTCCACTTT. This sequence joins TRBV28 and TRBJ1-6, with a tentative D call TRBD1 (5 bases). The CDR3 length is 15 residues. Germline V gene data show CDR1 as MDHEN and CDR2 as SYDVKM. Trimming removed 4 bases at V and 10 bases at J, with 17 bases between.

This sequence joins TRBV28 and TRBJ2-7, with a possible D match to TRBD2 (5 bases). This CDR3 region has 16 residues. Germline CDR1 is MDHEN and CDR2 is SYDVKM. With 3 bases removed from V and 7 bases from J, the gap between germline ends came to 22 bases. The CDR3 coding sequence is TGTGCCAGCAGTTTGGTACTAGTCAACCGGCTACGGGAGCAGTACTTC. The encoded protein is CASSLVLVNRLREQYF.